This T cell receptor beta chain was sequenced during a study of T cells in Graves' hyperthyroidism and ophthalmopathy. The V end was cut by 3 bases, the J end by 1 base, with 18 bases between. The CDR3 contains 17 residues. The germline gives CDR1 DFQATT, CDR2 SNEGSKA (reference sequence). Amplification yielded TCR beta CDR3 regions, with RNA transcripts as the source. First-round RT-PCR of the TCR CDR3 relied on the HTBI primer set. MiXCR was run by TCRdb on the multiplex PCR reads, yielding one entry per CDR3 protein. The table records hundreds of thousands of distinct CDR3 sequences, more than 11% of them present only once.

Input material: blood. The clonotype was recovered from a woman aged 30 to 39 with Graves' hyperthyroidism that later progressed to Graves' ophthalmopathy. V usage is TRBV20-1 and J usage is TRBJ2-2; the D gene is possibly TRBD2 (5 bases). CDR3 bases: TGCAGTGCTAGTCCCCGGGATTTTGGTTTGAACACCGGGGAGCTGTTTTTT. Translated: CSASPRDFGLNTGELFF.